These 28 T cell receptor beta chains came from one sample sequenced in a study of T and B cells in COVID-19 patients. Multiplex PCR with BIOMED2 TRB-A/B primer pools amplified TRB rearrangements. MiXCR was run by TCRdb on the multiplex PCR reads, yielding one entry per CDR3 protein. The sample has 20,000 or so distinct CDR3 sequences, 25% to 35% seen once. TRB was amplified from about 250-500 ng of blood genomic DNA. The sequenced material came from blood. The receptors were gathered from a human donor who had recovered from COVID-19.

This clonotype was recorded a few times. This chain uses TRBV19 with TRBJ1-5; the match to TRBD1 covers 9 bases. Per the germline V gene, CDR1 is LNHDA and CDR2 is SQIVND (reference sequence). V was clipped by 4 bases and J by 8 bases; unmatched bases: 9. CDR3 size: 15 residues. The CDR3 region has the DNA TGTGCCAGTAGTACTAAACCGGGACAGGGAAAGCCCCAGCATTTT. As protein: CASSTKPGQGKPQHF. The whole variable domain, remainder taken from reference TRBV19 and TRBJ1-5, is DGGITQSPKYLFRKEGQNVTLSCEQNLNHDAMYWYRQDPGQGLRLIYYSQIVNDFQKGDIAEGYSVSREKKESFPLTVTSAQKNPTAFYLCASSTKPGQGKPQHFGDGTRLSIL.

The chain links TRBV6-5 to TRBJ2-7, with TRBD2 as a possible D gene (5 bases). The CDR3 spans 15 residues. Trimming removed 4 bases at V and 7 bases at J, with 20 bases between. CDR1 is MNHEY, CDR2 SVGAGI, per germline. The CDR3 reads CASSSYYSPTGEQYF. As DNA, the CDR3 is TGTGCCAGCAGTTCCTACTATAGCCCCACGGGGGAGCAGTACTTC.

This chain uses TRBV5-1 with TRBJ1-1; D remains unclear. V was clipped by 0 bases and J by 2 bases, with 14 bases between them. The germline gives CDR1 SGHRS, CDR2 YFSETQ. The CDR3 runs to 16 residues. Here the CDR3 DNA reads TGCGCCAGCAGCTTGGCGGGTACAGCGGTTAACACTGAAGCTTTCTTT. This sequence encodes CASSLAGTAVNTEAFF.

This clonotype has a handful of counts. V and J are TRBV7-6 and TRBJ2-5; 14 bases are a match to TRBD2. Germline V gene sequence: CDR1 SGHVS, CDR2 FNYEAQ. V dropped 5 bases and J dropped 5; count of bases not matched to a gene: 4. This CDR3 comprises 15 residues. CDR3 bases: TGTGCCAGCAGCCAGGGACTAGCGGGAGTCGAGACCCAGTACTTC. This sequence encodes CASSQGLAGVETQYF.

This clonotype showed up just a few times. The chain couples TRBV30 to TRBJ2-5; D is ambiguous. The CDR3 is 14 amino acids. The V and J ends lost 2 bases and 4 bases respectively, with 14 bases between them. Germline assignment: CDR1 GTSNPN and CDR2 SVGIG (reference sequence). In DNA form, the CDR3 reads TGTGCCTGGAGTCTGGAGAGCGTATTAGAGACCCAGTACTTC. Translating it yields CAWSLESVLETQYF.

This chain joins TRBV20-1 and TRBJ2-1, with D unclear. This CDR3 has 13 residues. V gave up 2 bases and J gave up 3 bases, with 8 bases separating them. Germline CDR1 reads DFQATT; CDR2 reads SNEGSKA (reference sequence). CDR3 coding DNA: TGCAGTGCTAGAATTACGGACTACAATGAGCAGTTCTTC. As protein: CSARITDYNEQFF.

The rearrangement uses TRBV19 and TRBJ2-5; 9 nucleotides match TRBD2. The CDR3 totals 17 residues. The germline CDR1 and CDR2 sequences are LNHDA and SQIVND (reference sequence). V trimming: 3 bases; J trimming: 7 bases; junction bases outside the gene matches: 15. The CDR3 DNA is TGTGCCAGTAGTATTGAGGCTAGCGGGACCCTAAGTGTGACCCAGTACTTC. Protein product: CASSIEASGTLSVTQYF.

The V gene is TRBV20-1, the J gene TRBJ2-3, with no clear D. Per germline, CDR1 DFQATT and CDR2 SNEGSKA (reference sequence). The CDR3 has 14 residues. Trimming cost V 3 bases and J 0 bases, with 10 bases left between them. The CDR3 nucleotides are TGCAGTGCTAGGCCCCCTTCTAGCACAGATACGCAGTATTTT. This gives the protein CSARPPSSTDTQYF.

J is TRBJ2-2 and V is TRBV19, with 14 bases aligning to TRBD2. Germline assignment: CDR1 LNHDA and CDR2 SQIVND (reference sequence). The CDR3 consists of 18 residues. Germline trimming cut 5 bases from V and 5 bases from J; bases unmatched to any gene: 10. As DNA, the CDR3 is TGTGCCAGTAGTCCAACCCTCGGACTAGCGGGAGGTACCGGGGAGCTGTTTTTT. Protein sequence: CASSPTLGLAGGTGELFF.

The chain employs TRBV18 and TRBJ2-7; 8 positions agree with TRBD1. Unmatched junction bases numbered 5, after V lost 3 bases and J lost 7 bases. Per germline, CDR1 KGHSH and CDR2 LQKENI. The CDR3 length is 13 residues. In DNA, the CDR3 is TGTGCCAGCTCACCGGGACAGGCTTGGGAGCAGTACTTC. Protein: CASSPGQAWEQYF.

This clonotype was seen a few times. This chain uses TRBV5-4 with TRBJ1-6, with D perhaps matching TRBD1 (5 bases). Germline V gives CDR1 SGHNT, CDR2 YYREEE (reference sequence). V lost 0 bases to trimming and J lost 6 bases, with 7 bases between them. This CDR3 region has 14 residues. The CDR3 nucleotides read TGTGCCAGCAGCTTGGGACAGCGTAATTCACCCCTCCACTTT. Translating gives CASSLGQRNSPLHF.

The chain carries TRBV7-9 and TRBJ2-1, with 9 positions matching TRBD2. The length of the CDR3 is 16 residues. The V gene end was trimmed by 5 bases and the J gene end by 4 bases; junction bases not matched to a gene: 9. Per germline, CDR1 SEHNR and CDR2 FQNEAQ (reference sequence). The CDR3 DNA is TGTGCCAGCAGCCCCTCGGCGGGAGGGGGGTACAATGAGCAGTTCTTC. It is translated as CASSPSAGGGYNEQFF.

The chain employs TRBV6-4 and TRBJ2-3, with 8 bases that match TRBD1. The CDR3 loop spans 13 amino acids. Germline lookup yields CDR1 MRHNA and CDR2 SNTAGT. With V trimmed by 7 bases and J by 9 bases, 9 bases remained unmatched. CDR3 nucleotides: TGTGCCAGCAAGGAACAGGGGGAGTCCACGCAGTATTTT. Translating gives CASKEQGESTQYF.

The V gene is TRBV19, the J gene TRBJ1-2, with D uncertain. The CDR3 is made up of 14 amino acids. CDR1 is LNHDA and CDR2 is SQIVND in the germline V gene (reference sequence). V was shortened by 0 bases and J by 2 bases, with 7 bases between the two germline ends. The CDR3 sequence is CASSIEADNYGYTF. CDR3 nucleotide sequence: TGTGCCAGTAGTATAGAGGCGGACAACTATGGCTACACCTTC.

The rearrangement uses TRBV12-3 or TRBV12-4 and TRBJ2-2, with a weak D call TRBD1 (6 bases). Trimming cost V 5 bases and J 4 bases, with 11 bases left between them. The CDR3 spans 14 residues. The CDR3 DNA follows: TGTGCCAGCAGTCCTGGACAGACCACCGGGGAGCTGTTTTTT. This codes for CASSPGQTTGELFF.

This clonotype was counted only a few times. The chain has TRBV30 and TRBJ1-6; D gene uncertain. The CDR3 is 14 residues long. The V end lost 1 base, the J end lost 4 bases, and 8 bases lay between the germline ends. Germline lookup yields CDR1 GTSNPN and CDR2 SVGIG (reference sequence). The CDR3 DNA reads TGTGCCTGGAGTGCGACACGATATAATTCACCCCTCCACTTT. It specifies CAWSATRYNSPLHF.

This clonotype showed up just a few times. The chain has TRBV7-9 and TRBJ2-5; no firm D call. V lost 1 base and J lost 2, with 8 bases in between. The germline V gene has CDR1 SEHNR and CDR2 FQNEAQ (reference sequence). This CDR3 spans 14 amino acids. Here the CDR3 reads CASSLGLGQETQYF. The CDR3 DNA reads as TGTGCCAGCAGCTTAGGGTTAGGTCAAGAGACCCAGTACTTC.

This clonotype was found a few times. The V and J genes are TRBV6-1 and TRBJ1-3, with D perhaps TRBD1 (6 bases). Germline lookup yields CDR1 MNHNS and CDR2 SASEGT. The V gene lost 6 bases and the J gene lost 2 bases, with 8 bases spanning the gap. CDR3 length: 13 residues. CDR3 loop: CASSTGPGNTIYF. The CDR3 nucleotides are TGTGCCAGCAGCACAGGGCCTGGAAACACCATATATTTT.

This clonotype was counted a few times. The chain joins TRBV19 to TRBJ2-7; the match to TRBD2 covers 7 bases. V dropped 4 bases and J dropped 0; count of bases not matched to a gene: 15. The CDR3 contains 18 residues. The germline V gene encodes CDR1 LNHDA and CDR2 SQIVND (reference sequence). The CDR3 reads CASSTNGLDIRSSYEQYF. The CDR3 DNA follows: TGTGCCAGTAGTACAAACGGACTAGACATAAGGAGCTCCTACGAGCAGTACTTC. Using reference TRBV19 and TRBJ2-7 for the parts outside the CDR3, the full variable domain is DGGITQSPKYLFRKEGQNVTLSCEQNLNHDAMYWYRQDPGQGLRLIYYSQIVNDFQKGDIAEGYSVSREKKESFPLTVTSAQKNPTAFYLCASSTNGLDIRSSYEQYFGPGTRLTVT.

This clonotype was recorded once. The chain has TRBV19 and TRBJ1-4; 9 nucleotides agree with TRBD1. V lost 5 bases, J lost 7 bases, and 8 bases stayed unmatched. Germline CDR1 LNHDA, CDR2 SQIVND (reference sequence). The CDR3 loop spans 15 amino acids. The CDR3 spells CASSFRTGASEKLFF. The CDR3 DNA follows: TGTGCCAGTAGTTTCCGGACAGGGGCGAGTGAAAAACTGTTTTTT.

V is TRBV10-1 and J is TRBJ2-5, with D perhaps matching TRBD2 (7 bases). Trimming shortened V by 2 bases and J by 5 bases, and 18 bases separated the two germline ends. The CDR3 contains 16 residues. The germline V gene has CDR1 WNHNN and CDR2 SYGVQD (reference sequence). CDR3 sequence: CASSERAGGPGETQYF. The CDR3 nucleotides are TGCGCCAGCAGTGAGAGGGCCGGGGGGCCCGGGGAGACCCAGTACTTC.

This clonotype was seen only a few times. The rearrangement uses TRBV5-1 and TRBJ2-3; no firm D call. The CDR3 loop spans 16 amino acids. With 0 bases removed from V and 2 bases from J, the gap between germline ends came to 13 bases. Germline V gene data show CDR1 as SGHRS and CDR2 as YFSETQ. Here the CDR3 reads CASSLAAATDTDTQYF. The CDR3 nucleotides are TGCGCCAGCAGCTTGGCTGCGGCTACCGACACAGATACGCAGTATTTT. Using reference TRBV5-1 and TRBJ2-3 for the parts outside the CDR3, the full variable domain is KAGVTQTPRYLIKTRGQQVTLSCSPISGHRSVSWYQQTPGQGLQFLFEYFSETQRNKGNFPGRFSGRQFSNSRSEMNVSTLELGDSALYLCASSLAAATDTDTQYFGPGTRLTVL.

The chain carries TRBV5-1 and TRBJ2-7; D gene ambiguous. V lost 4 bases to trimming and J lost 3 bases, with 8 bases between them. CDR3 size: 12 residues. CDR1 SGHRS and CDR2 YFSETQ come from the germline V gene. This chain's CDR3 is CASSANYYEQYF. The CDR3 DNA sequence: TGCGCCAGCAGCGCGAACTACTACGAGCAGTACTTC.

This clonotype qualifies as medium-sized (0.01 to 0.1%). The V and J genes are TRBV18 and TRBJ2-3, with TRBD1 identical over 7 bases. V trimming: 3 bases; J trimming: 0 bases; junction bases outside the gene matches: 0. The germline gives CDR1 KGHSH, CDR2 LQKENI. This CDR3 is 14 amino acids long. The CDR3 coding sequence is TGTGCCAGCTCACCGGGACAGAGCACAGATACGCAGTATTTT. Translating it yields CASSPGQSTDTQYF.

By sample fraction, this clonotype is medium-sized (0.01 to 0.1%). The chain combines TRBV19 with TRBJ2-1; 11 bases fit TRBD1. The CDR3 is 16 amino acids. Germline lookup yields CDR1 LNHDA and CDR2 SQIVND (reference sequence). Unmatched junction bases numbered 2, after V lost 4 bases and J lost 0 bases. For the CDR3, the DNA is TGTGCCAGTAGTAGGACAGGGGGCAGCTCCTACAATGAGCAGTTCTTC. Amino acid sequence: CASSRTGGSSYNEQFF.

This chain connects TRBV5-1 to TRBJ2-6; 8 bases line up with TRBD1. V lost 5 bases to trimming and J lost 5 bases; unmatched junction nucleotides: 9. Per the germline V gene, CDR1 is SGHRS and CDR2 is YFSETQ. The CDR3 runs 16 residues. The CDR3 is CASRSDRGTRANVLTF. CDR3 bases: TGCGCCAGCAGATCCGACAGGGGCACGCGGGCCAACGTCCTGACTTTC. Drawing the rest from reference TRBV5-1 and TRBJ2-6, the complete variable domain is KAGVTQTPRYLIKTRGQQVTLSCSPISGHRSVSWYQQTPGQGLQFLFEYFSETQRNKGNFPGRFSGRQFSNSRSEMNVSTLELGDSALYLCASRSDRGTRANVLTFGAGSRLTVL.

This chain connects TRBV12-3 or TRBV12-4 to TRBJ1-5; D is perhaps TRBD1 (5 bases). Trimming shortened V by 3 bases and J by 5 bases, and 11 bases separated the two germline ends. The CDR3 is 14 residues long. The CDR3 protein is CASSLTAIHQPQHF. DNA for the CDR3: TGTGCCAGCAGTTTGACAGCTATCCATCAGCCCCAGCATTTT.

This clonotype is medium-sized (0.01 to 0.1%). This chain uses TRBV19 with TRBJ2-1; 9 nucleotides agree with TRBD1. CDR1 LNHDA and CDR2 SQIVND come from the germline V gene (reference sequence). Trimming cost V 5 bases and J 3 bases; bases outside gene matches: 5. The CDR3 runs to 15 residues. The CDR3 DNA follows: TGTGCCAGTAGTGCGGGACAGGGTGGCTACAATGAGCAGTTCTTC. This encodes CASSAGQGGYNEQFF.